The 14 T cell receptor beta chains presented below share a single source sample, sequenced in a study of T cell responses to AZD1222 COVID-19 vaccine. Clones were read by immunoSEQ multiplex PCR, and TCRdb kept only the in-frame ones, dropping some. Of approximately 110,000 clones listed, about 88% are singletons. Sample: peripheral blood, taken on day 0 of AZD1222 vaccination. Every receptor here comes from an adult in good health.

The chain recombines TRBV11-2 with TRBJ2-1; 7 positions match TRBD2. The CDR3 is 16 amino acids. CDR1 and CDR2 (germline): SGHAT, FQNNGV. After removal of 5 bases from V and 2 bases from J, the junction contained 9 bases not matched to a gene. The CDR3 region has the DNA TGTGCCAGCAGCCCCGCGAGCGGGGTGACCTACAATGAGCAGTTCTTC. It encodes CASSPASGVTYNEQFF.

The V call is TRBV18, the J call TRBJ1-5; unclear D gene. Germline CDR1 is KGHSH and CDR2 is LQKENI. Trimming took off 5 bases at V and 1 base at J, with 6 bases between the two ends. CDR3 length: 13 residues. CDR3 DNA sequence: TGTGCCAGCTCAGCTGCGAGCAATCAGCCCCAGCATTTT. Amino acid sequence: CASSAASNQPQHF.

The gene calls are TRBV7-6 and TRBJ2-7; D perhaps matches TRBD1 (6 bases). This CDR3 comprises 13 residues. V lost 9 bases, J lost 2 bases, and 14 bases lay in between. The germline gives CDR1 SGHVS, CDR2 FNYEAQ. CDR3 DNA: TGTGCCAGTCGGACAGCTAATGCCTACGAGCAGTACTTC. It yields the protein CASRTANAYEQYF.

This clone was counted between two and nine times. This rearrangement joins TRBV7-8 to TRBJ2-5; possible D gene TRBD1, 5 bases. The CDR3 has 16 amino acids. Trimming took off 5 bases at V and 0 bases at J, with 16 bases between the two ends. Germline loops: CDR1 SGHVS, CDR2 FQNEAQ. The CDR3, as DNA: TGTGCCAGCAGCCTTCGGACAAGGCTAGACCAAGAGACCCAGTACTTC. The encoded protein is CASSLRTRLDQETQYF.

J is TRBJ2-5 and V is TRBV19; 8 nucleotides line up with TRBD2. Germline V gives CDR1 LNHDA, CDR2 SQIVND (reference sequence). The CDR3 is 17 amino acids. V trimming: 3 bases; J trimming: 0 bases; junction bases outside the gene matches: 9. CDR3 nucleotides: TGTGCCAGTAGTATGTACCCGCAACTAGCGGACCAAGAGACCCAGTACTTC. Translated: CASSMYPQLADQETQYF. Supplemented by reference TRBV19 and TRBJ2-5, the full variable domain reads DGGITQSPKYLFRKEGQNVTLSCEQNLNHDAMYWYRQDPGQGLRLIYYSQIVNDFQKGDIAEGYSVSREKKESFPLTVTSAQKNPTAFYLCASSMYPQLADQETQYFGPGTRLLVL.

A word on this clone: Other DNA sequences from this sample encode an identical CDR3 as well. This rearrangement joins TRBV7-9 to TRBJ2-2, with a tentative D call TRBD2 (6 bases). From germline, CDR1 is SEHNR and CDR2 FQNEAQ (reference sequence). This CDR3 region has 13 residues. V was shortened by 3 bases and J by 4 bases, with 6 bases between the two germline ends. Here the CDR3 DNA reads TGTGCCAGCAGCTTGGGGGGCACCGGGGAGCTGTTTTTT. Its protein is CASSLGGTGELFF.

This chain joins TRBV20-1 and TRBJ1-5; tentatively, D is TRBD1 (5 bases). Looked up from germline, CDR1 is DFQATT and CDR2 is SNEGSKA (reference sequence). Deletions cut 3 bases from V and 4 bases from J, with 13 bases between. CDR3 length: 14 amino acids. CDR3 bases: TGCAGTGCTAGTCAGGGCGCGGAAAATCAGCCCCAGCATTTT. Translating it yields CSASQGAENQPQHF.

This chain links TRBV28 with TRBJ1-1, with D unclear. V dropped 6 bases and J dropped 3 bases, with 11 bases sitting between them. The CDR3 has 13 residues. Germline assignment: CDR1 MDHEN and CDR2 SYDVKM. The CDR3 coding sequence is TGTGCCAGCAGACCGCCCACCTACACTGAAGCTTTCTTT. Translating gives CASRPPTYTEAFF.

This chain links TRBV6-6 with TRBJ1-2; possibly TRBD1 for D (6 bases). The CDR3 totals 12 residues. Per the germline V gene, CDR1 is MNHNY and CDR2 is SVGAGI (reference sequence). Trimming removed 8 bases from V and 5 bases from J, with 12 bases in between. The CDR3 coding sequence is TGTGCCAGCGGAAATCAGGGGTATGGCTACACCTTC. This gives the protein CASGNQGYGYTF.

The chain employs TRBV30 and TRBJ1-6, with TRBD1 as a possible D gene (5 bases). The CDR3 contains 13 residues. Germline CDR1 GTSNPN, CDR2 SVGIG (reference sequence). V lost 5 bases and J lost 10, with 15 bases in between. The CDR3, as DNA: TGTGCCTGGGGGGGGGTTGAGAGATCACCCCTCCACTTT. Translation: CAWGGVERSPLHF.

The chain has TRBV13 and TRBJ1-5, with TRBD1 as a possible D gene (5 bases). Germline loops: CDR1 PRHDT, CDR2 FYEKMQ (reference sequence). This CDR3 is 14 amino acids long. Trimming cost V 1 base and J 3 bases, with 7 bases left between them. CDR3 DNA sequence: TGTGCCAGCAGCTTAGCAGGGTCCAATCAGCCCCAGCATTTT. It encodes CASSLAGSNQPQHF.

The chain uses TRBV11-3 and TRBJ1-6; D perhaps matches TRBD1 (5 bases). The germline V gene has CDR1 SGHNT and CDR2 YENEEA. The CDR3 sequence is 15 residues long. The germline V and J ends were trimmed by 3 bases and 7 bases, with 13 bases remaining between them. The CDR3, as DNA: TGTGCCAGCAGCTTGGGGGGGATGGGAAATTCACCCCTCCACTTT. Encoded protein: CASSLGGMGNSPLHF.

The V and J genes are TRBV12-3 or TRBV12-4 and TRBJ2-1; D is possibly TRBD1 or TRBD2 (5 bases each). Trimming pared 4 bases from V and 9 bases from J, leaving 10 bases between. This CDR3 region has 12 residues. The CDR3 is CASSSLGAEQFF. DNA for the CDR3: TGTGCCAGCAGTTCCCTCGGGGCTGAGCAGTTCTTC.

This chain joins TRBV6-1 and TRBJ2-7, with 7 bases matching TRBD1. CDR1 MNHNS and CDR2 SASEGT come from the germline V gene. The CDR3 consists of 14 residues. The V and J ends lost 0 bases and 11 bases, in that order; junction bases with no gene match: 10. CDR3 sequence (DNA): TGTGCCAGCAGTGAAGCGCATTTAGGGCAGGGGGAGTACTTC. It translates to CASSEAHLGQGEYF.